This is a list of T cell receptor beta chains from one sample in a study of human T cells and chemical hapten exposure. TCRdb analysed the RACE reads with MiXCR anew, one entry per CDR3 protein. This table has 120,000 or so distinct CDR3 sequences, about 13% appearing once. The input for sequencing was whole blood, taken in connection with sensitization to the hapten diphenylcyclopropenone (DPC). These receptors all come from a woman aged 18-29 years with alopecia areata. Some clones in this sample may be carry-over from other donors' samples. The CDR3 runs from the conserved cysteine through the conserved F or W. Fields, in order: CDR3 DNA, CDR3 protein, clone size, J gene, D gene, V gene. D genes are given only for firm matches. Clone size appears in some rows only: once, few, many, or a class for an expanded clone.

CDR3 DNA: TGTGCCAGCAGCATAGCCGGGACGCTAAAAGCTTTCTTT
CDR3 protein: CASSIAGTLKAFF
clone size: .
J gene: TRBJ1-1
D gene: .
V gene: TRBV5-6

CDR3 DNA: TGTGCCAGCATCAATTGGCGGGCTCCCACTGAAGCTTTCTTT
CDR3 protein: CASINWRAPTEAFF
clone size: few
J gene: TRBJ1-1
D gene: .
V gene: TRBV12-3/TRBV12-4

CDR3 DNA: TGCGCCAGCAGCCAAGAGGGTGAGGCTTTGGGGCCTACTAATGAAAAACTGTTTTTT
CDR3 protein: CASSQEGEALGPTNEKLFF
clone size: few
J gene: TRBJ1-4
D gene: .
V gene: TRBV4-3

CDR3 DNA: TGTGCCAGCAGCTCTGCTCTAAGTCAGTTCTATGGCTACACCTTC
CDR3 protein: CASSSALSQFYGYTF
clone size: few
J gene: TRBJ1-2
D gene: .
V gene: TRBV7-8

CDR3 DNA: TGTGCCAGCAGTGAAACAGGACGGTCTGGAAACACCATATATTTT
CDR3 protein: CASSETGRSGNTIYF
clone size: .
J gene: TRBJ1-3
D gene: .
V gene: TRBV25-1

CDR3 DNA: TGTGCCAGCAGTTTAGCACGTCATGGCTACACCTTC
CDR3 protein: CASSLARHGYTF
clone size: few
J gene: TRBJ1-2
D gene: .
V gene: TRBV12-3/TRBV12-4

CDR3 DNA: TGCAGCGCAGGACAGGGGATGAACACTGAAGCTTTCTTT
CDR3 protein: CSAGQGMNTEAFF
clone size: many
J gene: TRBJ1-1
D gene: TRBD1
V gene: TRBV29-1

CDR3 DNA: TGCGCCAGCAGCCAAGAATGGGGGGGGCTGAAAAGCTCCTATAATTCACCCCTCCACTTT
CDR3 protein: CASSQEWGGLKSSYNSPLHF
clone size: few
J gene: TRBJ1-6
D gene: .
V gene: TRBV4-3

CDR3 DNA: TGTGCCAGCAGCTTAGTGGTTGGAAGCTATGGCTACACCTTC
CDR3 protein: CASSLVVGSYGYTF
clone size: many
J gene: TRBJ1-2
D gene: .
V gene: TRBV7-8

CDR3 DNA: TGTGCCAGCAGTTCATACAGAAGGAACACTGAAGCTTTCTTT
CDR3 protein: CASSSYRRNTEAFF
clone size: .
J gene: TRBJ1-1
D gene: .
V gene: TRBV6-5

CDR3 DNA: TGTGCCAGCAGCCCGACCCCAGGGGGCTCCTACGAGCAGTACTTC
CDR3 protein: CASSPTPGGSYEQYF
clone size: few
J gene: TRBJ2-7
D gene: TRBD1
V gene: TRBV13

CDR3 DNA: TGTGCCAGCATGGCGGGGCAAACAGATACGCAGTATTTT
CDR3 protein: CASMAGQTDTQYF
clone size: few
J gene: TRBJ2-3
D gene: .
V gene: TRBV28

CDR3 DNA: TGCAGCGTTGAAGACCCTGGGGAGCAGTACTTC
CDR3 protein: CSVEDPGEQYF
clone size: many
J gene: TRBJ2-7
D gene: .
V gene: TRBV29-1

CDR3 DNA: TGTGCCAGCAGTCAACCCGGGACAGGGTACTACGAGCAGTACTTC
CDR3 protein: CASSQPGTGYYEQYF
clone size: .
J gene: TRBJ2-7
D gene: TRBD1
V gene: TRBV14

CDR3 DNA: TGTGCCAGCAGGTTAGACAGGGGAAATTCACCCCTCCACTTT
CDR3 protein: CASRLDRGNSPLHF
clone size: many
J gene: TRBJ1-6
D gene: TRBD1
V gene: TRBV2

CDR3 DNA: TGTGCCAGCAGCCGACAGCCGAATGGCGGGGAGCTGTTTTTT
CDR3 protein: CASSRQPNGGELFF
clone size: .
J gene: TRBJ2-2
D gene: .
V gene: TRBV7-2

CDR3 DNA: TGTGCCAGCAGCCCTTCTGGGGGGGGCGTTTCCTACAATGAGCAGTTCTTC
CDR3 protein: CASSPSGGGVSYNEQFF
clone size: many
J gene: TRBJ2-1
D gene: .
V gene: TRBV7-8

CDR3 DNA: TGTGCCACCGTTCCACAGGGAAACCCCTATGGCTACACCTTC
CDR3 protein: CATVPQGNPYGYTF
clone size: .
J gene: TRBJ1-2
D gene: .
V gene: TRBV28

CDR3 DNA: TGCAGCGTCTCACAGGGGTATCAGCCCCAGCATTTT
CDR3 protein: CSVSQGYQPQHF
clone size: .
J gene: TRBJ1-5
D gene: TRBD1
V gene: TRBV29-1

CDR3 DNA: TGTGCCAGCAGTTCCCGGACAGGGAACCCTGAAGCTTTCTTT
CDR3 protein: CASSSRTGNPEAFF
clone size: .
J gene: TRBJ1-1
D gene: TRBD1
V gene: TRBV28

CDR3 DNA: TGTGCCACCAGCAGGGGGAGCTCCTACAATGAGCAGTTCTTC
CDR3 protein: CATSRGSSYNEQFF
clone size: .
J gene: TRBJ2-1
D gene: .
V gene: TRBV15

CDR3 DNA: TGTGCCAGCAGTTCCGAACTGAGACAAAAGTACCAAGAGACCCAGTACTTC
CDR3 protein: CASSSELRQKYQETQYF
clone size: .
J gene: TRBJ2-5
D gene: .
V gene: TRBV12-3/TRBV12-4

CDR3 DNA: TGCGCCAGCAGCTTGGCACGACGAGCTAACTATGGCTACACCTTC
CDR3 protein: CASSLARRANYGYTF
clone size: many
J gene: TRBJ1-2
D gene: .
V gene: TRBV5-1

CDR3 DNA: TGTGCCAGCAGCCTGACAGGGGGAACCTACAATGAGCAGTTCTTC
CDR3 protein: CASSLTGGTYNEQFF
clone size: few
J gene: TRBJ2-1
D gene: TRBD1
V gene: TRBV5-4

CDR3 DNA: TGTGCCAGCAGCATGTCCTCCTACGAGCAGTACTTC
CDR3 protein: CASSMSSYEQYF
clone size: many
J gene: TRBJ2-7
D gene: .
V gene: TRBV14

CDR3 DNA: TGTGCCAGCAGCTTGACTGGGGGGGATACGCAGTATTTT
CDR3 protein: CASSLTGGDTQYF
clone size: many
J gene: TRBJ2-3
D gene: .
V gene: TRBV7-9

CDR3 DNA: TGTGCCAGCAACGGTCCGGATCCCTCTGGAAACACCATATATTTT
CDR3 protein: CASNGPDPSGNTIYF
clone size: many
J gene: TRBJ1-3
D gene: .
V gene: TRBV2

CDR3 DNA: TGTGCCAGCAGTTTCCGGGGCAGCCGTTCCTACGAGCAGTACTTC
CDR3 protein: CASSFRGSRSYEQYF
clone size: many
J gene: TRBJ2-7
D gene: .
V gene: TRBV12-3/TRBV12-4

CDR3 DNA: TGTGCCAGCAGCTTGCCGGGGAAAGATACGCAGTATTTT
CDR3 protein: CASSLPGKDTQYF
clone size: few
J gene: TRBJ2-3
D gene: .
V gene: TRBV5-4

CDR3 DNA: TGCAGCGTTGATCCCGGGCAGGTCAACACTGAAGCTTTCTTT
CDR3 protein: CSVDPGQVNTEAFF
clone size: .
J gene: TRBJ1-1
D gene: .
V gene: TRBV29-1

CDR3 DNA: TGCAGTGCTCCCGCAGGGGGGGCTAACTATGGCTACACCTTC
CDR3 protein: CSAPAGGANYGYTF
clone size: .
J gene: TRBJ1-2
D gene: TRBD1
V gene: TRBV20-1

CDR3 DNA: TGTGCCAGCAGCTCGAGGACAGTCTATGGCTACACCTTC
CDR3 protein: CASSSRTVYGYTF
clone size: many
J gene: TRBJ1-2
D gene: .
V gene: TRBV11-2

CDR3 DNA: TGTGCCAGCAGCCGCCAGCGGTTGCAGCTTGCCCTCTCCTACGAGCAGTACTTC
CDR3 protein: CASSRQRLQLALSYEQYF
clone size: .
J gene: TRBJ2-7
D gene: .
V gene: TRBV7-2

CDR3 DNA: TGCGCCAGCAGCCAAGTCGATGTGACGCCGAACACCGGGGAGCTGTTTTTT
CDR3 protein: CASSQVDVTPNTGELFF
clone size: .
J gene: TRBJ2-2
D gene: .
V gene: TRBV4-3

CDR3 DNA: TGCAGTGCTAGAGGCGTAACCTACGAGCAGTACTTC
CDR3 protein: CSARGVTYEQYF
clone size: .
J gene: TRBJ2-7
D gene: .
V gene: TRBV20-1

CDR3 DNA: TGTGCCAGCAGCCTCCTAGACTCATTATACGAGCAGTACTTC
CDR3 protein: CASSLLDSLYEQYF
clone size: many
J gene: TRBJ2-7
D gene: .
V gene: TRBV14

CDR3 DNA: TGTGCCAGCAGCCGTATGATCGAGCAGTTCTTC
CDR3 protein: CASSRMIEQFF
clone size: .
J gene: TRBJ2-1
D gene: .
V gene: TRBV7-9

CDR3 DNA: TGTGCCAGCTCACCTTCAACAGCGAAAGCTGGAAACACCATATATTTT
CDR3 protein: CASSPSTAKAGNTIYF
clone size: many
J gene: TRBJ1-3
D gene: .
V gene: TRBV18

CDR3 DNA: TGTGCCAGCAGCCAAGCATTTCCGCGGGAGCGCACTGAAGCTTTCTTT
CDR3 protein: CASSQAFPRERTEAFF
clone size: .
J gene: TRBJ1-1
D gene: .
V gene: TRBV14

CDR3 DNA: TGTGCCAGCAGTTCGGCCCGCAGGGGAAAACTGTTTTTT
CDR3 protein: CASSSARRGKLFF
clone size: few
J gene: TRBJ1-4
D gene: .
V gene: TRBV12-3/TRBV12-4

CDR3 DNA: TGTGCCAGCTCACCCATCGGGACAGGGACCTTCCTCTCTGGAAACACCATATATTTT
CDR3 protein: CASSPIGTGTFLSGNTIYF
clone size: .
J gene: TRBJ1-3
D gene: TRBD1
V gene: TRBV18

CDR3 DNA: TGTGCCAGCAGCACATCCGGGACTAGCCAAGAGACCCAGTACTTC
CDR3 protein: CASSTSGTSQETQYF
clone size: many
J gene: TRBJ2-5
D gene: TRBD2
V gene: TRBV9

CDR3 DNA: TGTGCCAGCAGCCAAGAAATAGGCGGGGAGAGCACAGATACGCAGTATTTT
CDR3 protein: CASSQEIGGESTDTQYF
clone size: few
J gene: TRBJ2-3
D gene: .
V gene: TRBV3-1

CDR3 DNA: TGCAGCGTAGTCTCCACCTTTACGGCCCAGTACTTC
CDR3 protein: CSVVSTFTAQYF
clone size: .
J gene: TRBJ2-5
D gene: .
V gene: TRBV29-1

CDR3 DNA: TGTGCCAGCAGCTTGGCGGGGTTCAACACAGATACGCAGTATTTT
CDR3 protein: CASSLAGFNTDTQYF
clone size: few
J gene: TRBJ2-3
D gene: .
V gene: TRBV7-6